The rows below give T cell receptor beta chains drawn from one sample of a study of shared clonotypes between healthy human individuals. The protocol was immunoSEQ multiplex PCR, while the TCRdb copy is restricted to in-frame clones and leaves out a portion. The table includes hundreds of thousands of clones, 75% to 80% detected once. Sequenced input: PBMCs. These receptors all come from a woman in her forties in good health. Some clones in this sample may be carry-over from other donors' samples. CDR3s include the opening cysteine and the closing phenylalanine or tryptophan.

CDR3 protein: CASSFFSNEQFF
J gene: TRBJ2-1
V gene: TRBV28

CDR3 protein: CASSLVSGAYNEQFF
J gene: TRBJ2-1
V gene: TRBV7-8

CDR3 protein: CASSRGGGTIYF
J gene: TRBJ1-3
V gene: TRBV2

CDR3 protein: CASSTGTSGPQETQYF
J gene: TRBJ2-5
V gene: TRBV5-1

CDR3 protein: CASSPSMSEDYGYTF
J gene: TRBJ1-2
V gene: TRBV4-2

CDR3 protein: CAWMLRGNTEAFF
J gene: TRBJ1-1
V gene: TRBV30

CDR3 protein: CASREGLQNIQYF
J gene: TRBJ2-4
V gene: TRBV6-5

CDR3 protein: CASSLVGSSYEQYF
J gene: TRBJ2-7
V gene: TRBV7-2

CDR3 protein: CASRRVISNQPQHF
J gene: TRBJ1-5
V gene: TRBV6-1

CDR3 protein: CASSSQGNSDSYEQYF
J gene: TRBJ2-7
V gene: TRBV4-1

CDR3 protein: CASSVEGDSNQPQHF
J gene: TRBJ1-5
V gene: TRBV9

CDR3 protein: CASSYGVSEPSDEQFF
J gene: TRBJ2-1
V gene: TRBV6-5

CDR3 protein: CAIRPGLAGVNEQFF
J gene: TRBJ2-1
V gene: TRBV10-3

CDR3 protein: CASSRMGGGFGYTF
J gene: TRBJ1-2
V gene: TRBV28

CDR3 protein: CSAGDSYEQYF
J gene: TRBJ2-7
V gene: TRBV20-1

CDR3 protein: CASSLGTPYEQYF
J gene: TRBJ2-7
V gene: TRBV7-3

CDR3 protein: CASSPSTTWDTQYF
J gene: TRBJ2-3
V gene: TRBV11-2

CDR3 protein: CASSAGAQATEAFF
J gene: TRBJ1-1
V gene: TRBV9

CDR3 protein: CASSQSGLAGSEQCF
J gene: TRBJ2-7
V gene: TRBV4-2

CDR3 protein: CASTGTFSTDTQYF
J gene: TRBJ2-3
V gene: TRBV5-1

CDR3 protein: CASSSTGSGQPQHF
J gene: TRBJ1-5
V gene: TRBV28

CDR3 protein: CASSLVVNTGELFF
J gene: TRBJ2-2
V gene: TRBV7-2

CDR3 protein: CASTLGGLVGETQYF
J gene: TRBJ2-5
V gene: TRBV19

CDR3 protein: CASTDGLEKLFF
J gene: TRBJ1-4
V gene: TRBV10-2

CDR3 protein: CASSVGGGGETQYF
J gene: TRBJ2-5
V gene: TRBV9

CDR3 protein: CASSLGDGTSEAFF
J gene: TRBJ1-1
V gene: TRBV5-1

CDR3 protein: CASSAPRTGGNEQFF
J gene: TRBJ2-1
V gene: TRBV6-5

CDR3 protein: CASSPRLAGGPEQYF
J gene: TRBJ2-7
V gene: TRBV2

CDR3 protein: CASSPGPGASSTEAFF
J gene: TRBJ1-1
V gene: TRBV18

CDR3 protein: CASSPPAGGPSNEQFF
J gene: TRBJ2-1
V gene: TRBV18

CDR3 protein: CASSQSTSGFYEQYF
J gene: TRBJ2-7
V gene: TRBV4-1

CDR3 protein: CASSLAGLADNEQFF
J gene: TRBJ2-1
V gene: TRBV7-9

CDR3 protein: CSVEDGSGGATNIQYF
J gene: TRBJ2-4
V gene: TRBV29-1

CDR3 protein: CASSLRYEQYF
J gene: TRBJ2-7
V gene: TRBV28

CDR3 protein: CSVSGARNTEAFF
J gene: TRBJ1-1
V gene: TRBV29-1

CDR3 protein: CASSPTGGGTYSNQPQHF
J gene: TRBJ1-5
V gene: TRBV28

CDR3 protein: CSVSQGTSGANVLTF
J gene: TRBJ2-6
V gene: TRBV29-1

CDR3 protein: CASSSRDWDTEAFF
J gene: TRBJ1-1
V gene: TRBV2

CDR3 protein: CAVRQGSSGNTIYF
J gene: TRBJ1-3
V gene: TRBV7-9

CDR3 protein: CASIKSISYNEQFF
J gene: TRBJ2-1
V gene: TRBV2

CDR3 protein: CAITDRGDTEAFF
J gene: TRBJ1-1
V gene: TRBV2